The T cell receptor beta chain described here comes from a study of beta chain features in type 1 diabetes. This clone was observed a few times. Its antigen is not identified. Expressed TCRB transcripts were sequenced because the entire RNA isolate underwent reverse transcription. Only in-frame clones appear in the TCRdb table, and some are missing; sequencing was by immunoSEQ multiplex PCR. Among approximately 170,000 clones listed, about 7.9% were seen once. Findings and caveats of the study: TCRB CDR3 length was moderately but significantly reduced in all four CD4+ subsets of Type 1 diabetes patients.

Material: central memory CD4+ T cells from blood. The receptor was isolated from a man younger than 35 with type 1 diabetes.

The CDR3: CASSLAFNTDTQYF. In DNA, the CDR3 is TGTGCCAGCAGCTTAGCCTTTAACACAGATACGCAGTATTTT. The chain has TRBV11-2 and TRBJ2-3; D is ambiguous. Germline assignment: CDR1 SGHAT and CDR2 FQNNGV. V lost 1 base and J 2 bases, leaving 7 bases between the germline ends. CDR3 size: 14 residues. Filled out from reference TRBV11-2 and TRBJ2-3, the complete variable domain reads EAGVAQSPRYKIIEKRQSVAFWCNPISGHATLYWYQQILGQGPKLLIQFQNNGVVDDSQLPKDRFSAERLKGVDSTLKIQPAKLEDSAVYLCASSLAFNTDTQYFGPGTRLTVL.